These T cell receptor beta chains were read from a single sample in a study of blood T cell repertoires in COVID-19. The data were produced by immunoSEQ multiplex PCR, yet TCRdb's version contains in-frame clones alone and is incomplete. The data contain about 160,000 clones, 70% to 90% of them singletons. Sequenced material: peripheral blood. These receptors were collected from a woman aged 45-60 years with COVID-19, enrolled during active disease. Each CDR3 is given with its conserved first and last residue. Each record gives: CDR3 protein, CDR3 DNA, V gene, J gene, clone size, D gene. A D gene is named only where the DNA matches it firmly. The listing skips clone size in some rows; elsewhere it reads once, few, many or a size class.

cdr3_aa: CASTTGGAYGYTF; cdr3_nt: TGTGCCAGCACTACAGGGGGCGCCTATGGCTACACCTTC; v_call: TRBV25-1; j_call: TRBJ1-2; clone_size: -; d_call: TRBD1
cdr3_aa: CASSDPGTFSYEQYF; cdr3_nt: TGTGCCAGCAGCGATCCCGGGACTTTCTCCTACGAGCAGTACTTC; v_call: TRBV6-2/TRBV6-3; j_call: TRBJ2-7; clone_size: -; d_call: -
cdr3_aa: CASSLDRGNTIYF; cdr3_nt: TGTGCCAGCAGCTTGGACAGGGGAAACACCATATATTTT; v_call: TRBV5-4; j_call: TRBJ1-3; clone_size: few; d_call: -
cdr3_aa: CASIPTGSGSPLHF; cdr3_nt: TGTGCCAGCATCCCGACAGGCTCCGGGTCACCCCTCCACTTT; v_call: TRBV2; j_call: TRBJ1-6; clone_size: -; d_call: -
cdr3_aa: CASSFRDSNEKLFF; cdr3_nt: TGTGCCAGCAGCTTCCGGGACAGTAATGAAAAACTGTTTTTT; v_call: TRBV5-6; j_call: TRBJ1-4; clone_size: -; d_call: TRBD1
cdr3_aa: CASSLEGGPDEQYF; cdr3_nt: TGTGCCAGCAGCTTAGAGGGGGGGCCGGACGAGCAGTACTTC; v_call: TRBV7-9; j_call: TRBJ2-7; clone_size: -; d_call: -
cdr3_aa: CASSLSQGNQPQHF; cdr3_nt: TGTGCCAGCAGCTTGTCACAGGGCAATCAGCCCCAGCATTTT; v_call: TRBV5-6; j_call: TRBJ1-5; clone_size: -; d_call: -
cdr3_aa: CASSLNLGQGTDTQYF; cdr3_nt: TGTGCCAGCAGCTTAAACCTTGGACAGGGCACAGATACGCAGTATTTT; v_call: TRBV7-2; j_call: TRBJ2-3; clone_size: -; d_call: TRBD1
cdr3_aa: CASSPGLGEQYF; cdr3_nt: TGTGCCAGCAGCCCAGGGTTAGGTGAGCAGTACTTC; v_call: TRBV13; j_call: TRBJ2-7; clone_size: -; d_call: -
cdr3_aa: CASSLARDRMNYGYTF; cdr3_nt: TGTGCCAGCAGCTTAGCGCGGGACAGGATGAACTATGGCTACACCTTC; v_call: TRBV7-9; j_call: TRBJ1-2; clone_size: -; d_call: TRBD1
cdr3_aa: CASSESLATGGVVQHF; cdr3_nt: TGTGCCAGCAGTGAAAGTTTGGCCACAGGGGGGGTTGTCCAGCATTTT; v_call: TRBV2; j_call: TRBJ1-5; clone_size: -; d_call: TRBD1
cdr3_aa: CASSQGVATEANYGYTF; cdr3_nt: TGTGCCAGCAGCCAAGGCGTTGCAACAGAAGCTAACTATGGCTACACCTTC; v_call: TRBV4-2; j_call: TRBJ1-2; clone_size: -; d_call: -
cdr3_aa: CASSHRTGIQETQYF; cdr3_nt: TGTGCCAGCAGCCATCGGACAGGGATCCAAGAGACCCAGTACTTC; v_call: TRBV4-2; j_call: TRBJ2-5; clone_size: -; d_call: TRBD1
cdr3_aa: CASSPRYSEKLFF; cdr3_nt: TGTGCCAGCAGCCCCCGGTATTCCGAAAAACTGTTTTTT; v_call: TRBV7-9; j_call: TRBJ1-4; clone_size: -; d_call: -
cdr3_aa: CASSLGQNTGELFF; cdr3_nt: TGCGCCAGCAGCTTAGGACAGAACACCGGGGAGCTGTTTTTT; v_call: TRBV5-1; j_call: TRBJ2-2; clone_size: -; d_call: -
cdr3_aa: CASRSATSGGDEQYF; cdr3_nt: TGTGCCAGCAGATCCGCTACTAGCGGGGGTGACGAGCAGTACTTC; v_call: TRBV6-5; j_call: TRBJ2-7; clone_size: -; d_call: TRBD2
cdr3_aa: CASSSQGITNEKLFF; cdr3_nt: TGTGCCAGCAGCTCACAGGGGATCACTAATGAAAAACTGTTTTTT; v_call: TRBV6-5; j_call: TRBJ1-4; clone_size: -; d_call: TRBD1
cdr3_aa: CASSQGQGVISPLHF; cdr3_nt: TGCGCCAGCAGCCAAGGACAGGGGGTTATATCACCCCTCCACTTT; v_call: TRBV4-1; j_call: TRBJ1-6; clone_size: few; d_call: TRBD1
cdr3_aa: CASSDIDRGGTQYF; cdr3_nt: TGTGCCAGCAGCGATATCGACAGGGGTGGGACCCAGTACTTC; v_call: TRBV6-6; j_call: TRBJ2-5; clone_size: few; d_call: TRBD1
cdr3_aa: CASSTGLAANEQFF; cdr3_nt: TGTGCCAGCAGTACGGGACTAGCGGCGAATGAGCAGTTCTTC; v_call: TRBV6-5; j_call: TRBJ2-1; clone_size: -; d_call: TRBD2
cdr3_aa: CASRLRQGKNYGYTF; cdr3_nt: TGTGCCAGTAGGCTCAGACAAGGAAAAAACTATGGCTACACCTTC; v_call: TRBV19; j_call: TRBJ1-2; clone_size: -; d_call: -
cdr3_aa: CASSSGQVGVTEAFF; cdr3_nt: TGCGCCAGCAGCTCAGGACAGGTCGGGGTCACTGAAGCTTTCTTT; v_call: TRBV5-1; j_call: TRBJ1-1; clone_size: -; d_call: TRBD1
cdr3_aa: CASSPPSGPSLAQYF; cdr3_nt: TGTGCCAGCTCACCACCGAGCGGCCCCTCCCTGGCGCAGTATTTT; v_call: TRBV18; j_call: TRBJ2-3; clone_size: -; d_call: -
cdr3_aa: CASSQAWGGDMNTEAFF; cdr3_nt: TGCGCCAGCAGCCAAGCCTGGGGGGGCGACATGAACACTGAAGCTTTCTTT; v_call: TRBV4-1; j_call: TRBJ1-1; clone_size: few; d_call: -
cdr3_aa: CASSLGGRLAYEQYF; cdr3_nt: TGTGCCAGCAGCTTAGGCGGGCGGCTAGCGTACGAGCAGTACTTC; v_call: TRBV7-9; j_call: TRBJ2-7; clone_size: few; d_call: -
cdr3_aa: CASSRGGAVDTGELFF; cdr3_nt: TGTGCCAGCAGCCGAGGGGGGGCCGTCGACACCGGGGAGCTGTTTTTT; v_call: TRBV4-2; j_call: TRBJ2-2; clone_size: -; d_call: -
cdr3_aa: CASSLSAGTTPDIQYF; cdr3_nt: TGTGCCAGCAGTTTATCGGCCGGGACTACCCCAGACATTCAGTACTTC; v_call: TRBV27; j_call: TRBJ2-4; clone_size: -; d_call: TRBD2
cdr3_aa: CASSTPGNSPLHF; cdr3_nt: TGTGCCAGCAGTACCCCAGGGAATTCACCCCTCCACTTT; v_call: TRBV6-6; j_call: TRBJ1-6; clone_size: -; d_call: -
cdr3_aa: CASNRGLSSPLHF; cdr3_nt: TGTGCCAGCAACAGGGGGCTAAGTTCACCCCTCCACTTT; v_call: TRBV12-3/TRBV12-4; j_call: TRBJ1-6; clone_size: -; d_call: TRBD1
cdr3_aa: CASGLDLNTGELFF; cdr3_nt: TGTGCTAGTGGTTTGGACTTGAACACCGGGGAGCTGTTTTTT; v_call: TRBV12-5; j_call: TRBJ2-2; clone_size: -; d_call: -
cdr3_aa: CATSDDTSELFF; cdr3_nt: TGTGCCACCAGTGACGACACTAGTGAGCTGTTTTTT; v_call: TRBV24-1; j_call: TRBJ2-2; clone_size: -; d_call: -
cdr3_aa: CASSEDRVGQPQHF; cdr3_nt: TGTGCCAGCAGTGAGGACAGGGTTGGTCAGCCCCAGCATTTT; v_call: TRBV2; j_call: TRBJ1-5; clone_size: -; d_call: TRBD1
cdr3_aa: CASSSERGGPYNEQFF; cdr3_nt: TGTGCCAGCAGCTCCGAACGCGGGGGGCCCTACAATGAGCAGTTCTTC; v_call: TRBV7-3; j_call: TRBJ2-1; clone_size: -; d_call: TRBD2
cdr3_aa: CSASGGDEQYF; cdr3_nt: TGCAGTGCTAGTGGGGGGGACGAGCAGTACTTC; v_call: TRBV20-1; j_call: TRBJ2-7; clone_size: -; d_call: TRBD2
cdr3_aa: CASSLSGATNEKLFF; cdr3_nt: TGCGCCAGCAGCTTGTCAGGGGCAACTAATGAAAAACTGTTTTTT; v_call: TRBV5-1; j_call: TRBJ1-4; clone_size: -; d_call: -
cdr3_aa: CASSLGDGTGEGYTF; cdr3_nt: TGCGCCAGCAGCTTGGGCGATGGGACAGGGGAAGGCTACACCTTC; v_call: TRBV5-1; j_call: TRBJ1-2; clone_size: -; d_call: TRBD1
cdr3_aa: CASRDRDRPHF; cdr3_nt: TGTGCCAGCAGGGATCGGGACAGGCCGCACTTC; v_call: TRBV12-3/TRBV12-4; j_call: TRBJ2-5; clone_size: few; d_call: TRBD1
cdr3_aa: CASSSLGQVDTEAFF; cdr3_nt: TGTGCCAGCAGTTCCCTTGGGCAGGTGGACACTGAAGCTTTCTTT; v_call: TRBV27; j_call: TRBJ1-1; clone_size: -; d_call: -
cdr3_aa: CASRGGQGNQPQHF; cdr3_nt: TGTGCCAGTAGGGGTGGACAGGGCAATCAGCCCCAGCATTTT; v_call: TRBV19; j_call: TRBJ1-5; clone_size: -; d_call: TRBD1
cdr3_aa: CASSWLAGADTQYF; cdr3_nt: TGTGCCAGCAGTTGGCTAGCGGGGGCAGATACGCAGTATTTT; v_call: TRBV6-2/TRBV6-3; j_call: TRBJ2-3; clone_size: -; d_call: TRBD2
cdr3_aa: CASSPPIGLAANTGELFF; cdr3_nt: TGTGCCAGCTCACCGCCTATTGGACTAGCGGCGAACACCGGGGAGCTGTTTTTT; v_call: TRBV18; j_call: TRBJ2-2; clone_size: -; d_call: TRBD2
cdr3_aa: CASSPQGTYNSPLHF; cdr3_nt: TGTGCCAGCAGTCCACAGGGAACTTATAATTCACCCCTCCACTTT; v_call: TRBV2; j_call: TRBJ1-6; clone_size: -; d_call: -
cdr3_aa: CASRPGGYGYTF; cdr3_nt: TGTGCCAGCAGGCCAGGAGGCTATGGCTACACCTTC; v_call: TRBV28; j_call: TRBJ1-2; clone_size: once; d_call: -
cdr3_aa: CASSLESASGGFF; cdr3_nt: TGTGCCAGCAGCTTAGAATCGGCTAGCGGGGGTTTCTTC; v_call: TRBV7-9; j_call: TRBJ2-1; clone_size: -; d_call: TRBD2
cdr3_aa: CATSREYGDYEQYF; cdr3_nt: TGTGCCACCAGCAGAGAGTACGGGGACTACGAGCAGTACTTC; v_call: TRBV15; j_call: TRBJ2-7; clone_size: -; d_call: -